The 23 T cell receptor beta chains reported below all come from one sample, sequenced in a study of T cell repertoires in cytomegalovirus infection. TCRdb re-called the reads with MiXCR, one entry per CDR3 protein. The sample contains some 200,000 distinct CDR3 sequences, approximately 9.6% of which appear only once. Source material: PBMCs. Every receptor here comes from a human donor in good health (CMV status not recorded). Some clones in this sample may be carry-over from other donors' samples.

This clonotype has at least ten counts. V gene TRBV14 combines with J gene TRBJ2-7, with D possibly being TRBD2 (6 bases). The V gene's germline CDR1 is SGHDN and CDR2 FVKESK. The CDR3 consists of 15 residues. V lost 0 bases and J lost 2, with 11 bases in between. DNA of the CDR3: TGTGCCAGCAGCCAAGAGCGGGGCAGGCCCTACGAGCAGTACTTC. It encodes CASSQERGRPYEQYF.

This clonotype was counted ten times or more. CDR3 residues: CATSSGGATGELFF. CDR3 nucleotides: TGTGCCACCAGCAGCGGGGGGGCGACCGGGGAGCTGTTTTTT. The chain uses TRBV15 and TRBJ2-2, with 8 positions matching TRBD2. The CDR3 has 14 residues. Germline V CDR1 and CDR2: LNHNV, YYDKDF (reference sequence). Germline trimming cut 3 bases from V and 5 bases from J; bases unmatched to any gene: 2.

This clonotype appeared a few times. V and J are TRBV5-1 and TRBJ2-3; TRBD2 agrees at 7 bases. Germline V gives CDR1 SGHRS, CDR2 YFSETQ. V shed 4 bases, J shed 4 bases, and the junction held 6 bases outside the gene matches. The CDR3 length is 14 residues. The CDR3 loop reads CASSMGGFPDTQYF. As DNA, the CDR3 is TGCGCCAGCAGCATGGGGGGGTTTCCAGATACGCAGTATTTT. Complete variable domain (other parts from reference TRBV5-1 and TRBJ2-3): KAGVTQTPRYLIKTRGQQVTLSCSPISGHRSVSWYQQTPGQGLQFLFEYFSETQRNKGNFPGRFSGRQFSNSRSEMNVSTLELGDSALYLCASSMGGFPDTQYFGPGTRLTVL.

This clonotype was recorded many times. The rearrangement uses TRBV28 and TRBJ2-3; tentative D call: TRBD2 (6 bases). This CDR3 spans 15 amino acids. The V end was cut by 11 bases, the J end by 2 bases, with 20 bases between. Germline V gene lookup returns CDR1 MDHEN and CDR2 SYDVKM. DNA of the CDR3: TGTGCCGCAGAAGGCAGGCGGGGCCTCACAGATACGCAGTATTTT. Translated: CAAEGRRGLTDTQYF.

The sample holds a few counts of this clonotype. The gene calls are TRBV29-1 and TRBJ1-3, with 7 bases identical to TRBD1. CDR3 size: 14 residues. Trimming took 5 bases from V and 0 from J; bases not matched to a gene: 4. The germline V gene has CDR1 SQVTM and CDR2 ANQGSEA. CDR3 residues: CSVYTGASGNTIYF. The CDR3 region has the DNA TGCAGCGTTTATACAGGGGCCTCTGGAAACACCATATATTTT.

This clonotype was seen at least ten times. This chain links TRBV7-2 with TRBJ2-1; the match to TRBD2 covers 9 bases. With V trimmed by 5 bases and J by 0 bases, 8 bases remained unmatched. The CDR3 sequence is 17 residues long. Looked up from germline, CDR1 is SGHTA and CDR2 is FQGNSA. Written as DNA, the CDR3 is TGTGCCAGCAGCCCCGCCAGCGGGAGGTCCTCCTACAATGAGCAGTTCTTC. Translated, it gives CASSPASGRSSYNEQFF.

This clonotype was recorded many times. The rearrangement links TRBV24-1 to TRBJ2-5, with D unclear. The CDR3 sequence is 15 residues long. Germline V gene data show CDR1 as KGHDR and CDR2 as SFDVKD. Trimming pared 4 bases from V and 0 bases from J, leaving 11 bases between. CDR3 coding DNA: TGTGCCACCAGTGACCCTACGGAGTACCAAGAGACCCAGTACTTC. It is translated as CATSDPTEYQETQYF.

This clonotype was seen many times. The chain links TRBV7-2 to TRBJ2-5; 7 bases agree with TRBD2. With V trimmed by 1 base and J by 5 bases, 7 bases remained unmatched. The CDR3 extends over 15 amino acids. Germline V lookup: CDR1 SGHTA, CDR2 FQGNSA. The CDR3 protein is CASSLVPGGGETQYF. The CDR3 DNA sequence: TGTGCCAGCAGCTTAGTCCCCGGGGGAGGGGAGACCCAGTACTTC.

This clonotype was detected many times. The chain links TRBV12-3 or TRBV12-4 to TRBJ1-5, with D perhaps matching TRBD1 (5 bases). There are 12 residues in the CDR3. The V end lost 5 bases, the J end lost 12 bases, and 14 bases lay between the germline ends. As DNA, the CDR3 is TGTGCCAGCAGTCCACATAGACAGTTCCAGCATTTT. Translating gives CASSPHRQFQHF.

The table lists this clonotype with many counts. The chain employs TRBV7-2 and TRBJ2-1, with 7 nucleotides matching TRBD1. The J segment lost 0 bases and the V segment lost 5 bases, leaving 4 bases of the junction unmatched. Germline assignment: CDR1 SGHTA and CDR2 FQGNSA. This CDR3 has 15 residues. The CDR3 protein is CASSATGNSYNEQFF. CDR3 DNA sequence: TGTGCCAGCAGCGCGACAGGGAACTCCTACAATGAGCAGTTCTTC. Complete variable domain (other parts from reference TRBV7-2 and TRBJ2-1): GAGVSQSPSNKVTEKGKDVELRCDPISGHTALYWYRQSLGQGLEFLIYFQGNSAPDKSGLPSDRFSAERTGGSVSTLTIQRTQQEDSAVYLCASSATGNSYNEQFFGPGTRLTVL.

The chain recombines TRBV20-1 with TRBJ1-5; D is uncertain. V gave up 1 base and J gave up 6 bases, with 10 bases separating them. CDR1 is DFQATT and CDR2 is SNEGSKA in the germline V gene (reference sequence). This CDR3 has 13 amino acids. The chain's CDR3 is CSARGGEGQPQHF. CDR3 bases: TGCAGTGCTAGAGGGGGTGAGGGTCAGCCCCAGCATTTT.

V usage is TRBV29-1 and J usage is TRBJ2-5; tentatively, D is TRBD1 (5 bases). This CDR3 is 12 amino acids long. Germline assignment: CDR1 SQVTM and CDR2 ANQGSEA. In nucleotides, the CDR3 is TGCGGTGGGGCCTCTCGGACAGAGACCCAGTACTTC. Amino acid sequence: CGGASRTETQYF.

In this sample, this clonotype turned up many times. The chain is built from TRBV7-2 and TRBJ2-1; 7 bases agree with TRBD1. J was trimmed by 7 bases and V by 4 bases; bases with no gene match: 13. The CDR3 covers 16 residues. Germline V lookup: CDR1 SGHTA, CDR2 FQGNSA. This CDR3 is CASSSNRQGTPNEQFF. CDR3 bases: TGTGCCAGCAGCTCCAACCGACAGGGCACACCAAATGAGCAGTTCTTC.

This clonotype has a count of ten or more. CDR3 residues: CASSIRPRAGVRTWSYNEQFF. The CDR3 DNA reads as TGTGCCAGCAGCATCCGCCCGAGGGCGGGAGTTCGAACTTGGTCCTACAATGAGCAGTTCTTC. This chain uses TRBV7-2 with TRBJ2-1, with 7 positions matching TRBD2. The CDR3 loop spans 21 amino acids. Trimming removed 5 bases from V and 1 base from J; junction bases left unmatched: 23. The germline CDR1 and CDR2 sequences are SGHTA and FQGNSA.

This clonotype has at least ten counts. For the CDR3, the DNA is TGTGCCAGCAGCGAGGCCCGGGACATTAATGAAAAACTGTTTTTT. It codes for CASSEARDINEKLFF. This chain links TRBV5-6 with TRBJ1-4; possible D gene TRBD1, 6 bases. Germline V gives CDR1 SGHDT, CDR2 YYEEEE. V was pared by 4 bases and J by 4 bases, with 14 bases between. This CDR3 comprises 15 residues.

Note on this clonotype: The junction shows a germline mismatch at one end, possibly a read error. The gene calls are TRBV6-6 and TRBJ1-5; D is unresolved. CDR1 is MNHNY, CDR2 SVGAGI, per germline (reference sequence). There are 12 residues in the CDR3. CDR3 nucleotides: TGTGCCAGCAGTTATGATCGCGAGAAAAGGCCTTTT. Translation: CASSYDREKRPF.

The chain combines TRBV20-1 with TRBJ2-2, with a tentative D call TRBD2 (6 bases). Trimming shortened V by 5 bases and J by 7 bases, and 17 bases separated the two germline ends. Germline values: CDR1 DFQATT, CDR2 SNEGSKA (reference sequence). This CDR3 has 14 residues. Written as DNA, the CDR3 is TGCAGTGCTCCCTGGGGAGGCCCGAGCGGGGAGCTGTTTTTT. Translation gives CSAPWGGPSGELFF.

This clonotype was recorded a few times. The genes are TRBV29-1 and TRBJ1-4; D remains ambiguous. Trimming stripped 7 bases from V and 8 bases from J, with 8 bases between. Germline CDR1 is SQVTM and CDR2 is ANQGSEA. The CDR3 totals 10 residues. In DNA form, the CDR3 reads TGCAGCGCGGGTGGAGAAAAACTGTTTTTT. Its translation: CSAGGEKLFF. The full variable domain, in which reference TRBV29-1 and TRBJ1-4 provide the parts outside the CDR3, is SAVISQKPSRDICQRGTSLTIQCQVDSQVTMMFWYRQQPGQSLTLIATANQGSEATYESGFVIDKFPISRPNLTFSTLTVSNMSPEDSSIYLCSAGGEKLFFGSGTQLSVL.

V is TRBV28 and J is TRBJ1-6; possibly TRBD1 for D (5 bases). Germline V CDR1 and CDR2: MDHEN, SYDVKM. The CDR3 has 14 amino acids. V was pared by 4 bases and J by 7 bases, with 11 bases between. The DNA of the CDR3 is TGTGCCAGCAGTTGGGGGGGGGAGAATTCACCCCTCCACTTT. Encoded protein: CASSWGGENSPLHF.

This clonotype has more than one count but fewer than ten. The rearrangement uses TRBV27 and TRBJ1-5; a weak D match, TRBD1 (6 bases). V was cut by 7 bases and J by 4 bases, with 14 bases left in between. Germline CDR1 reads MNHEY; CDR2 reads SMNVEV (reference sequence). The CDR3 contains 14 residues. The CDR3 reads CASKAGVGNQPQHF. DNA for the CDR3: TGTGCCAGCAAGGCAGGGGTTGGGAATCAGCCCCAGCATTTT.

This clonotype was counted a few times. The V gene is TRBV7-3, the J gene TRBJ2-2; D is undetermined. The CDR3 runs 12 residues. The V gene's germline CDR1 is SGHTA and CDR2 FQGTGA. V was clipped by 5 bases and J by 7 bases, with 8 bases between them. CDR3 bases: TGTGCCAGCAGCCGACTGGACGGGGAGCTGTTTTTT. This codes for CASSRLDGELFF.

The V and J genes are TRBV5-6 and TRBJ2-3, with a possible D match to TRBD1 (6 bases). Between the trimmed V and J ends, which lost 8 bases and 3 bases, there was a span of 16 bases. The CDR3 loop spans 14 amino acids. Germline V gene sequence: CDR1 SGHDT, CDR2 YYEEEE. The CDR3 bases are TGTGCCAGTTACCGAGGGGGAACGACAGATACGCAGTATTTT. Translation: CASYRGGTTDTQYF.

This clonotype was seen at least ten times. This chain uses TRBV6-2 or TRBV6-3 with TRBJ2-7, with 7 bases matching TRBD2. With 6 bases clipped from V and 2 bases from J, the junction kept 7 bases outside the gene matches. In germline, CDR1 is MNHEY, CDR2 SVGEGT. The CDR3 loop spans 14 amino acids. The CDR3 bases are TGTGCCAGCAGCCGAGCGGGGAGGACCTACGAGCAGTACTTC. Encoded protein: CASSRAGRTYEQYF.